This T cell receptor (beta chain) was retrieved from a study of T cell repertoires in cytomegalovirus infection. The overall study: Selection of CMV epitopes for the study included recently identified HLA-C-restricted and well-studied HLA-B-restricted ones. Indicated by public TCR beta signatures were CMV infection and matching HLA type. Regarding the study as a whole: Identification of carriers of CMV plus the relevant HLA was performed using cumulative public TCR beta family frequency. Predominance within the ex vivo response was attributable to HLA-C-restricted CMV-specific TCR beta clonotypes.

Trimming took off 0 bases at V and 1 base at J, with 7 bases between the two ends. The germline gives CDR1 SGHDT, CDR2 YYEEEE. The CDR3 sequence is 15 residues long. Worth noting for this clonotype: Its antigen is not identified.

TCRdb processed the reads anew with MiXCR; each CDR3 protein has one entry. The top ten clones hold 20% of a sample with approximately 340,000 distinct CDR3 sequences, just under 30% of them seen once. The chain carries TRBV5-6 and TRBJ2-2; D gene ambiguous. The TCR originated in a human donor in good health (CMV status not recorded). Some clones in this sample may be carry-over from other donors' samples. Sequenced material: cultured PBMCs, taken from culture after CMV antigen stimulation. The CDR3 region is CASSLADLNTGELFF. CDR3 nucleotides: TGTGCCAGCAGCTTGGCAGACCTGAACACCGGGGAGCTGTTTTTT.